A selection of T cell receptor beta chains follows, all from one sample in a study of long-term antiretroviral therapy in people with HIV. TCRdb's copy holds only in-frame clones and misses some; the assay was immunoSEQ multiplex PCR. The data hold nearly 25,000 clones, with roughly 88% observed a single time. The sequencing used unsorted PBMCs, collected 3 years after starting antiretroviral therapy. All receptors derive from a man in his fifties or sixties with HIV. Each CDR3 is given without its conserved first and last residue. Fields, in order: CDR3 protein, J gene, V gene.

ASGPGQGQYEQY	TRBJ2-7	TRBV12-5
ASTQSDRDRDQPQH	TRBJ1-5	TRBV21-1
SCRLGWAAGAF	TRBJ1-1	TRBV29-1
ASSIGDPGANYGYT	TRBJ1-2	TRBV7-9
ASSVGDRGGTDTQY	TRBJ2-3	TRBV9
SAREENRNTEAF	TRBJ1-1	TRBV29-1
ASGTGPGRGADTQY	TRBJ2-3	TRBV12-5
ASSLWQGLTDTQY	TRBJ2-3	TRBV28
ASSFGSYGYT	TRBJ1-2	TRBV7-9
SVEDSSGSLSGANVLT	TRBJ2-6	TRBV29-1
ASSLRGGVNTEAF	TRBJ1-1	TRBV5-1
AMGTGVLSEQF	TRBJ2-1	TRBV10-3
ASRLGQNSPLH	TRBJ1-6	TRBV6-5
ASSYTGGPTDTQY	TRBJ2-3	TRBV6-5
ASSLAGGRYEQY	TRBJ2-7	TRBV7-9
ASSLDLLTEAF	TRBJ1-1	TRBV7-9
ASSPGRISYNEQF	TRBJ2-1	TRBV11-3
ASSPTGGEPYNEQF	TRBJ2-1	TRBV5-1
ASSEARYEQY	TRBJ2-7	TRBV2
ASSVGGKETQY	TRBJ2-5	TRBV9
ASSYGNLNTEAF	TRBJ1-1	TRBV6-6
ASSLGVAGVGPDTQY	TRBJ2-3	TRBV5-4
ASSPGRTSYEQY	TRBJ2-7	TRBV4-3
ASSLKAGGETQY	TRBJ2-5	TRBV5-4
ASRRQGYSYEQY	TRBJ2-7	TRBV6-5
ATSRDLAGEPKKF	TRBJ2-1	TRBV15
ASYGGPSEQF	TRBJ2-1	TRBV28
ASSRDWGFEQY	TRBJ2-7	TRBV7-2
SVVKRKLNTEAF	TRBJ1-1	TRBV29-1